This is a list of T cell receptor beta chains from one sample in a study of vaccination and CD4 T cells after COVID-19. TCRdb re-derived calls from the PCR reads in MiXCR, one entry per CDR3 protein. The sample records several thousand distinct CDR3 sequences, approximately 40% being singletons. Their cognate antigens are unknown. The source material was CD4+ T cells from blood, cultured in vitro. The receptors shown here come from a human donor in good health. Both conserved end residues are part of each CDR3. Each record gives: D gene, J gene, clone size, V gene, CDR3 protein, CDR3 DNA. D genes are given only for firm matches. Clone size is shown for a subset of rows, as once, few, many or a class of expanded clone.

d_gene: -; j_gene: TRBJ1-6; abundance: -; v_gene: TRBV19; CDR3aa: CASSSSTAYNSPLHF; CDR3nt: TGTGCCAGTAGTTCCTCGACGGCCTATAATTCACCCCTCCACTTT
d_gene: -; j_gene: TRBJ2-1; abundance: -; v_gene: TRBV7-9; CDR3aa: CASSQGTYNEQFF; CDR3nt: TGTGCCAGCAGCCAGGGGACTTACAATGAGCAGTTCTTC
d_gene: -; j_gene: TRBJ1-5; abundance: few; v_gene: TRBV2; CDR3aa: CASADNSVGQPQHF; CDR3nt: TGTGCCAGCGCGGACAACAGCGTCGGTCAGCCCCAGCATTTT
d_gene: -; j_gene: TRBJ2-3; abundance: -; v_gene: TRBV24-1; CDR3aa: CATSDLGLDTQYF; CDR3nt: TGTGCCACCAGTGATTTAGGGTTGGATACGCAGTATTTT
d_gene: TRBD1; j_gene: TRBJ1-5; abundance: few; v_gene: TRBV27; CDR3aa: CASRRQGAHNVDQPQHF; CDR3nt: TGTGCCAGCAGAAGACAGGGGGCTCACAATGTCGATCAGCCCCAGCATTTT
d_gene: -; j_gene: TRBJ1-2; abundance: -; v_gene: TRBV28; CDR3aa: CASSGGGGLGYGYTF; CDR3nt: TGTGCCAGCAGTGGGGGTGGGGGGCTAGGCTATGGCTACACCTTC
d_gene: TRBD1; j_gene: TRBJ2-7; abundance: -; v_gene: TRBV6-1; CDR3aa: CASSKGTGESFRHEQYF; CDR3nt: TGTGCCAGCAGTAAAGGGACAGGGGAGAGCTTCCGCCACGAGCAGTACTTC
d_gene: TRBD2; j_gene: TRBJ2-7; abundance: medium-sized; v_gene: TRBV2; CDR3aa: CASSVFQLGLAGAYEQYF; CDR3nt: TGTGCCAGCAGTGTCTTCCAGCTGGGACTAGCGGGAGCGTACGAGCAGTACTTC
d_gene: TRBD2; j_gene: TRBJ2-7; abundance: -; v_gene: TRBV5-5; CDR3aa: CASSLGGLDSYEQYF; CDR3nt: TGTGCCAGCAGCTTGGGGGGACTAGACTCCTACGAGCAGTACTTC
d_gene: -; j_gene: TRBJ1-2; abundance: few; v_gene: TRBV6-1; CDR3aa: CASSSTGGGNYGYTF; CDR3nt: TGTGCCAGCAGCTCAACCGGGGGGGGAAACTATGGCTACACCTTC
d_gene: -; j_gene: TRBJ1-4; abundance: few; v_gene: TRBV28; CDR3aa: CASSPRPPGSEKLFF; CDR3nt: TGTGCCAGCAGTCCTCGACCCCCCGGGTCCGAAAAACTGTTTTTT
d_gene: TRBD2; j_gene: TRBJ2-7; abundance: -; v_gene: TRBV20-1; CDR3aa: CSAYASGRVYEQYF; CDR3nt: TGCAGTGCTTACGCGAGCGGGAGGGTCTACGAGCAGTACTTC
d_gene: -; j_gene: TRBJ2-5; abundance: -; v_gene: TRBV28; CDR3aa: CASSFQDQETQYF; CDR3nt: TGTGCCAGCAGTTTCCAGGATCAAGAGACCCAGTACTTC
d_gene: TRBD1; j_gene: TRBJ1-5; abundance: few; v_gene: TRBV28; CDR3aa: CASSSRGGGNQPQHF; CDR3nt: TGTGCCAGCAGTTCCAGGGGGGGGGGCAATCAGCCCCAGCATTTT